The 14 T cell receptor beta chains in this list originate from one sample, sequenced in a study of cytomegalovirus exposure and HLA in healthy donors. It was with 60 Vbeta and 13 Jbeta primers that the PCR ran. Generated by immunoSEQ multiplex PCR, the TCRdb table keeps only in-frame clones and is missing some. Of 150,000 or so clones in the sample, about three quarters are singletons; the top ten hold approximately 6.8%. Sequences were obtained from PBMCs. These TCRs come from a woman between 35 and 50 years old in good health and CMV-seropositive.

J is TRBJ2-7 and V is TRBV2; D perhaps matches TRBD1 (5 bases). The V end was cut by 2 bases, the J end by 3 bases, with 14 bases between. The CDR3 is 15 amino acids. In germline, CDR1 is SNHLY, CDR2 FYNNEI. In DNA, the CDR3 is TGTGCCAGCAGTGAATTCGTGACAGATAACTACGAGCAGTACTTC. Its protein product is CASSEFVTDNYEQYF.

The V and J genes are TRBV7-9 and TRBJ2-1; 8 bases agree with TRBD1. Trimming at V came to 5 bases and at J to 7 bases, leaving 7 bases not matched to a gene. The length of the CDR3 is 14 residues. The V gene's germline CDR1 is SEHNR and CDR2 FQNEAQ (reference sequence). The CDR3 loop reads CASSNRQGWNEQFF. CDR3 in DNA: TGTGCCAGCAGCAACCGACAGGGGTGGAATGAGCAGTTCTTC.

The chain employs TRBV10-3 and TRBJ1-1, with D unclear. The CDR3 has 13 residues. The V and J ends lost 10 bases and 4 bases respectively, with 16 bases between them. Germline V gene data show CDR1 as ENHRY and CDR2 as SYGVKD. The CDR3, as DNA: TGTGCCACCCGGGTGGATGTGGCCACTGAAGCTTTCTTT. Its protein is CATRVDVATEAFF.

A note on this clone: No DNA is shown, since the ends of the CDR3 on it are uncertain; the CDR3 is the one TCRdb lists. The chain recombines TRBV6-1 with TRBJ2-6; the table's D call TRBD1 went unverified against the DNA. From germline, CDR1 is MNHNS and CDR2 SASEGT. The CDR3 spans 17 residues, counting both ends. CDR3 protein: CASSDRALHFGANVLTF.

V is TRBV6-5 and J is TRBJ1-1; D perhaps matches TRBD1 (5 bases). V gave up 7 bases and J gave up 6 bases, with 15 bases separating them. Germline V gene data show CDR1 as MNHEY and CDR2 as SVGAGI. The CDR3 covers 13 residues. The DNA for the CDR3 is TGTGCCAGCACTCCGCTCGGGGGGGCTGAAGCTTTCTTT. It is translated as CASTPLGGAEAFF.

The chain carries TRBV6-1 and TRBJ2-7; perhaps TRBD1 as D (6 bases). The germline V and J ends were trimmed by 6 bases and 5 bases, with 17 bases remaining between them. The germline V gene has CDR1 MNHNS and CDR2 SASEGT. The CDR3 runs to 14 residues. CDR3 in DNA: TGTGCCAGCAGAATAGGTGGGACAAAGGACGAGCAGTACTTC. This translates into CASRIGGTKDEQYF.

This sequence joins TRBV7-3 and TRBJ2-1, with 12 nucleotides matching TRBD2. V was pared by 11 bases and J by 2 bases, with 10 bases of the junction left unmatched. Germline lookup yields CDR1 SGHTA and CDR2 FQGTGA. The length of the CDR3 is 16 residues. The CDR3 nucleotides read TGTGCCCCCCCCGGGACTAGCGGGTATCCCTACAATGAGCAGTTCTTC. This sequence encodes CAPPGTSGYPYNEQFF.

The rearrangement joins TRBV29-1 to TRBJ1-1, with no clear D. Trimming pared 4 bases from V and 3 bases from J, leaving 12 bases between. This CDR3 contains 13 residues. CDR1 and CDR2 (germline): SQVTM, ANQGSEA. CDR3 protein: CSVVGRLYTEAFF. Written as DNA, the CDR3 is TGCAGCGTTGTTGGCAGGCTCTACACTGAAGCTTTCTTT.

The chain carries TRBV9 and TRBJ1-3; D is ambiguous. The germline gives CDR1 SGDLS, CDR2 YYNGEE. Deletions cut 2 bases from V and 4 bases from J, with 10 bases between. The CDR3 is made up of 14 amino acids. The CDR3 here is CASSVDGHGNTIYF. CDR3 sequence (DNA): TGTGCCAGCAGCGTGGATGGGCACGGAAACACCATATATTTT.

Only one count was recorded for this clone. This chain connects TRBV7-2 to TRBJ2-3, with D possibly TRBD2 on 6 matching bases. V shed 3 bases and J shed 4 bases, with 8 bases lying between them. This CDR3 is 13 amino acids long. The germline gives CDR1 SGHTA, CDR2 FQGNSA. In DNA, the CDR3 is TGTGCCAGCAGCTTTTGGGAGGCAGATACGCAGTATTTT. This sequence encodes CASSFWEADTQYF.

This clone was counted between two and nine times. One junction end does not reproduce the germline sequence, and a read error may be involved. V is TRBV7-9 and J is TRBJ2-2; no reliable D call. The CDR3 runs to 12 residues. From germline, CDR1 is SEHNR and CDR2 FQNEAQ (reference sequence). CDR3 region: CSSSFLAGELFF. Here the CDR3 DNA reads TGTTCCAGCAGCTTTTTAGCCGGGGAGCTGTTTTTT.

The rearrangement uses TRBV10-2 and TRBJ1-5; 7 nucleotides align to TRBD1. V was clipped by 6 bases and J by 0 bases; unmatched bases: 5. CDR1 and CDR2 from the germline V gene are WSHSY and SAAADI. CDR3 length equals 15 residues. CDR3 DNA: TGCGCCAGCAGGTCCGGGACAGATAGCAATCAGCCCCAGCATTTT. Amino acids: CASRSGTDSNQPQHF.

The chain couples TRBV7-3 to TRBJ1-6; 7 positions agree with TRBD1. The V gene end was trimmed by 4 bases and the J gene end by 0 bases; junction bases not matched to a gene: 0. This CDR3 has 15 residues. From germline, CDR1 is SGHTA and CDR2 FQGTGA. The DNA of the CDR3 is TGTGCCAGCAGCTGGGACAGCTCCTATAATTCACCCCTCCACTTT. This translates into CASSWDSSYNSPLHF.

The V call is TRBV5-1, the J call TRBJ2-5; tentative D call: TRBD1 (6 bases). V was shortened by 1 base and J by 0 bases, with 7 bases between the two germline ends. CDR3 length equals 14 residues. Germline CDR1 SGHRS, CDR2 YFSETQ. This chain's CDR3 is CASSLTGYQETQYF. Written as DNA, the CDR3 is TGCGCCAGCAGCTTGACAGGGTACCAAGAGACCCAGTACTTC. Full variable domain (missing parts from reference TRBV5-1 and TRBJ2-5): KAGVTQTPRYLIKTRGQQVTLSCSPISGHRSVSWYQQTPGQGLQFLFEYFSETQRNKGNFPGRFSGRQFSNSRSEMNVSTLELGDSALYLCASSLTGYQETQYFGPGTRLLVL.